This T cell receptor (beta chain) came from a study of T-cell reconstitution after alpha-beta-depleted transplantation in children. CDR1 SEHNR and CDR2 FQNEAQ come from the germline V gene (reference sequence). This CDR3 contains 14 residues. V shed 3 bases and J shed 7 bases, with 16 bases lying between them. In its sample, this clonotype was seen many times. Researchers prepared the TCRbeta library using unique molecular identifiers, the study reports. One entry per CDR3 protein results from TCRdb running MiXCR on the PCR reads. The sample includes a few hundred thousand distinct CDR3 sequences, about 8.8% of them seen just once.

This receptor was identified in a human donor who donated a stem cell graft to a child with SCID. The chain employs TRBV7-9 and TRBJ2-7; D is perhaps TRBD2 (5 bases). Sequencing was performed on PBMCs from the stem cell graft donor, taken from the stem cell graft. This chain's CDR3 is CASSFIRGLEEQYF. In DNA, the CDR3 is TGTGCCAGCAGCTTCATCCGGGGTTTGGAGGAGCAGTACTTC. Variable domain in full (rest from reference TRBV7-9 and TRBJ2-7): DTGVSQNPRHKITKRGQNVTFRCDPISEHNRLYWYRQTLGQGPEFLTYFQNEAQLEKSRLLSDRFSAERPKGSFSTLEIQRTEQGDSAMYLCASSFIRGLEEQYFGPGTRLTVT.